This record concerns one TCR beta chain sequence. Together with a sample-barcoded 5' primer, a J-beta primer mix was included in a second PCR lasting about 7 to 11 cycles. All samples yielded 3 million or more CDR3-containing paired-end reads. Each CDR3 protein gets one entry after TCRdb re-called the 5' RACE reads with MiXCR. The profile covers around 700,000 distinct CDR3 sequences, with 25% appearing a single time and 9% to 9.5% taken by the ten largest. The data were taken from a study of blood T cells in healthy people across ages. The CDR3 is 16 residues long. Germline loops: CDR1 SGHVS, CDR2 FQNEAQ. This same sample was also taken into another study, of T cells of mothers and their children. That work states: Reverse transcription into cDNA received all extracted RNA, at around 1.4 ug per 15 ul. The TCR beta CDR3 read count exceeded 9.5 million for each mother and was about 3.1 million for each child.

The TCR comes from a boy between 10 and 17 years old in good health. The sequencing input was blood. The chain couples TRBV7-8 to TRBJ2-5; 14 nucleotides match TRBD2. TRBJ2-1 matches the DNA end more closely, so the J call is doubtful. In DNA, the CDR3 is TGTGCCAGCAGCTTACGGGGACTAGCGGGGGTGGAAGAGCAGTTCTTC. This codes for CASSLRGLAGVEEQFF.